The source of this T cell receptor (beta chain) is a study of blood T cells in healthy people across ages. Study conclusions and caveats: More naive CD4+ cells and higher diversity were found in long-lived than in aged donors. Researchers said unsorted PBMCs prevented a conclusive naive versus antigen-experienced comparison.

A second PCR of roughly 7 to 11 cycles used a sample-barcoded 5' primer and a J-beta primer mix. TCRdb passed the 5' RACE reads through MiXCR, listing each CDR3 protein once. The sample consists of fewer than 900,000 distinct CDR3 sequences, roughly 49% of them appearing once. In the case of this clonotype: Its antigen is not known. One end of the junction does not line up with germline, which may come from a read error.

The material sequenced was blood. The source of this sequence is a woman aged 60-75 years in good health.

CDR3 DNA: TGTGCCAGCAGTTTCCAGGGGGCGAACACTGAAGCTTTCTTT. Protein: CASSFQGANTEAFF. This sequence joins TRBV5-1 and TRBJ1-1; 8 bases match TRBD1. Looked up from germline, CDR1 is SGHRS and CDR2 is YFSETQ. CDR3 length equals 14 residues.